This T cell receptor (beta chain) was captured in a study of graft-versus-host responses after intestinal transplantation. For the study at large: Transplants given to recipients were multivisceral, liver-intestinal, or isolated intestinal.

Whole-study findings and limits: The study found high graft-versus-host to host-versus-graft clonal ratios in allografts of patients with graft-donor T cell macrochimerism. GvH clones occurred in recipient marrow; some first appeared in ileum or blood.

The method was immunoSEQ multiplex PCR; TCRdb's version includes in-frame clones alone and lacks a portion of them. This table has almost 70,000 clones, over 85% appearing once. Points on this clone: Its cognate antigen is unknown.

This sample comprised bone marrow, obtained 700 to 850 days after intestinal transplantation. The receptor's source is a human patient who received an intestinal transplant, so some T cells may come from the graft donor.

CDR3 coding DNA: TGTGCCAGCACCGAGCGGGGGGTCTATGGCTACACCTTC. Translated, it gives CASTERGVYGYTF. The chain uses TRBV6-5 and TRBJ1-2, with a possible D match to TRBD1 (5 bases). CDR1 is MNHEY and CDR2 is SVGAGI in the germline V gene. The CDR3 has 13 amino acids. With 7 bases removed from V and 4 bases from J, the gap between germline ends came to 13 bases.